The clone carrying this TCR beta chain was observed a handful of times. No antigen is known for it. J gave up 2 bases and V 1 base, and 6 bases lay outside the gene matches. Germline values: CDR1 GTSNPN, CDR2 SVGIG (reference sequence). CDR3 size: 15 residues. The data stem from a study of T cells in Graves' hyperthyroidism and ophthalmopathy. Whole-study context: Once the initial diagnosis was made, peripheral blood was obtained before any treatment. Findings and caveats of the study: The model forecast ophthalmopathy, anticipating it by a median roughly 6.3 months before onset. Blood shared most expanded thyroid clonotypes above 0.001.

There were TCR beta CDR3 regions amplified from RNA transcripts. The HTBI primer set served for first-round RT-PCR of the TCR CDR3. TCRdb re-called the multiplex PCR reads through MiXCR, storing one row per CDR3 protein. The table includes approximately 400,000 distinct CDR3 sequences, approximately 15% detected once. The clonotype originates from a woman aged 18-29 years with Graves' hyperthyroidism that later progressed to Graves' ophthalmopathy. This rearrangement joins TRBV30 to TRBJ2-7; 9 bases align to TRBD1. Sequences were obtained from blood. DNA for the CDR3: TGTGCCTGGAGTGACAGGGGGCGGATTACCTACGAGCAGTACTTC. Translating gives CAWSDRGRITYEQYF. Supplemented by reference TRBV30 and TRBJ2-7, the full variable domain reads SQTIHQWPATLVQPVGSPLSLECTVEGTSNPNLYWYRQAAGRGLQLLFYSVGIGQISSEVPQNLSASRPQDRQFILSSKKLLLSDSGFYLCAWSDRGRITYEQYFGPGTRLTVT.